Listed here is a single TCR beta chain. This receptor's antigen is unknown. Base qualities were left out, and no much larger clone turns up one base away. These data are taken from a study of T cell responses to AZD1222 COVID-19 vaccine (dated by TCRdb to the early 2020s). About the investigation overall: AZD1222 recipients whose second dose came at about 4 weeks and those whose second dose came at about 12 weeks were combined into one group, since spike-specific TCR depth and breadth did not differ between the two schedules. TCR sequencing covered fewer than 250 trial participants: 200 to 220 given two doses of AZD1222 and about 26 given two doses of MenACWY control vaccine. Trial participants were enrolled by age into subgroups of 18-55, 56-69 and 70-plus years, and about 150, 27 and 61 TCR-sequenced participants, respectively, were included in these subgroups. Overall results and qualifications from the work: The whole spike protein was spanned by vaccine-associated CD4 TCRs, and dominant responses were seen in regions 160-218 and 743-854. Conclusions about previously exposed vaccinees are limited because only five to seven AZD1222 recipients were SARS-CoV-2 seropositive at baseline. Because no day 14 peak-response samples were available, repertoires were characterized only after the peak T cell response. After two AZD1222 doses, spike-specific TCR breadth and depth were significantly higher than at day 0 and than in MenACWY recipients. Nearly half of unique spike-specific TCRs reportedly recognized epitopes outside regions mutated in the B.1.351 and B.1.1.7 variants. The 56-69-year group was small, and its depth increase did not reach significance, likely because of low power. Most participants were white British and females outnumbered males, and the authors suggested that clonal diversity may have been underestimated.

The CDR3 regions of human TCRbeta chains were analyzed by immunosequencing. Regarding the original processing steps: TCRs in the repertoires were matched against a reference library of SARS-CoV-2-specific TCRs that had been generated with the MIRA antigen-specificity platform. Breadth was defined as the fraction of unique TCRs that were SARS-CoV-2-associated. Depth was defined as the fraction of total T cells that were SARS-CoV-2-associated. Using the MIRA data, every spike-specific TCR was mapped to the spike region that the TCR reacted to and assigned to either a CD4 or a CD8 class. Log10-transformed breadth and depth values were compared by one-way ANOVA with Sidak's multiple comparisons tests. Sourced from immuneACCESS, this table was stored by TCRdb with only in-frame sequences that have V and J called. A share of the clones is absent; for the studies checked, an unresolved V gene accounts for under half, and the remainder has no known explanation. V and J calls and clone size are given by that table; D and trimming were obtained from the DNA. The sample table shows about 100,000 clones, and around nine tenths are seen once. In total, the top ten clones hold less than 3% of the sample.

In the paper's terms, the time point label means: baseline before first vaccination. Samples from vaccinated people were obtained from the UK trials COV001 and COV002, which included a single-blind randomized controlled phase 2/3 trial of AZD1222 (ChAdOx1 nCoV-19) in healthy adults. Trial participant PBMC samples were collected at day 0 and day 28 after the second dose for TCRbeta chain sequencing. Inclusive of the bounding cysteine and phenylalanine, the CDR3 is 16 residues long. Only the CDR3 portion is preserved as DNA: 48 bases, with reading frame beginning at the first base. The germline V gene encodes CDR1 LNHDA and CDR2 SQIVND (reference sequence). V is clipped by 1 base and J by 4 bases, and the sequence between their germline boundaries is 14 bases long.

Specimen: peripheral blood, collected on day 0 of AZD1222 vaccination. The V and J segments used are TRBV19 and TRBJ1-5; a tentative D match to TRBD1 spans 6 bases. This clonotype was sampled from an adult in good health. Here is the DNA: TGTGCCAGTAGTATAGGAGCCAGGGGTTGGAATCAGCCCCAGCATTTT. Translated, this is CASSIGARGWNQPQHF.